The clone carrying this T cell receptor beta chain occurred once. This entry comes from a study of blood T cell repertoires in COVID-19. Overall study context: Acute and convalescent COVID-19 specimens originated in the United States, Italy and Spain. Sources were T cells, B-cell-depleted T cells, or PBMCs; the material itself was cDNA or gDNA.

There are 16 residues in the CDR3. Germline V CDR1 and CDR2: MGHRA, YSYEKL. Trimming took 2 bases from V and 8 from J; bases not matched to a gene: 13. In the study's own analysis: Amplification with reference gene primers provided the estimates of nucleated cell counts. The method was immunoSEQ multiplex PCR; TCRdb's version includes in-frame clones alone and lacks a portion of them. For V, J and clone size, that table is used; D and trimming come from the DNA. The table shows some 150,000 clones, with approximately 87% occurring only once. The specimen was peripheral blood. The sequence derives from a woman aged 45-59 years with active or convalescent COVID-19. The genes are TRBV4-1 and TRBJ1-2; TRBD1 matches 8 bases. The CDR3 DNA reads TGCGCCAGCAGCCAATTCATTACAGGGGGTGTTGGAGGCTACACCTTC. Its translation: CASSQFITGGVGGYTF.